This TCR beta chain came from a study of T cell repertoires in cytomegalovirus infection. Study in general: Both CMV infection and a matching HLA type were indicated by public TCR beta signatures.

The CDR3 runs 16 residues. Trimming took off 5 bases at V and 5 bases at J, with 21 bases between the two ends. Germline V gives CDR1 SGHTA, CDR2 FQGNSA. TCRdb passed the reads through MiXCR, listing each CDR3 protein once. The data show about 740,000 distinct CDR3 sequences, less than 40% seen once. This clonotype was found many times. The specimen sequenced was PBMCs. This sequence was found in a human donor in good health (CMV status not recorded). Some clones in this sample may be carry-over from other donors' samples. The rearrangement uses TRBV7-2 and TRBJ1-2, with unresolved D. Written as DNA, the CDR3 is TGTGCCAGCAGCCCTGACCCATTACTCTGGGGTTATGGCTACACCTTC. It encodes CASSPDPLLWGYGYTF.